This TCR beta chain came from a study of vaccination and CD4 T cells after COVID-19. Study at large: As their vaccination, participants received two doses of either BNT162b2 or mRNA-1273 vaccine. Overlapping SARS-CoV-2, HCoV-NL63, HCoV-OC43 and HCoV-229E spike peptides were used to stimulate cells. Regarding the study as a whole: Median SARS-CoV-2-reactive clonotype numbers went from roughly 21 to 40; this increase was not significant.

The V gene's germline CDR1 is SNHLY and CDR2 FYNNEI. Trimming removed 10 bases from V and 1 base from J, with 13 bases in between. This CDR3 is 13 amino acids long. Sequenced with the Oncomine TCR Beta short-read assay was DNA taken from cultured CD4+ T cells. In TCRdb, the PCR reads were re-called with MiXCR into one record per CDR3 protein. The sample lists about 22,000 distinct CDR3 sequences; approximately 32% were seen once. The treatment is: approximately 10-day PBMC culture with coronavirus spike peptide pools or control peptides (ViraFEST assay). Positive PCR tests came between March and December 2020, ahead of the US Alpha, Beta and Delta variants. For this clonotype: Its antigen is unknown.

The source is a human donor with COVID-19. The specimen sequenced was cultured CD4+ T cells from blood. The V and J genes are TRBV2 and TRBJ1-1, with D perhaps matching TRBD1 (5 bases). This CDR3 is CANPREKNTEAFF. The CDR3 bases are TGTGCCAACCCCAGGGAGAAGAACACTGAAGCTTTCTTT.